This entry lists 12 T cell receptor beta chains sequenced from one sample in a study of OX40 agonist ivuxolimab in advanced cancers. Only in-frame clones appear in the TCRdb table, and some are missing; sequencing was by immunoSEQ multiplex PCR. The sample includes about 80,000 clones, more than 80% of them seen just once. Sequencing used CD4+ or CD8+ T cells sorted from blood, obtained in a trial of the OX40 agonist ivuxolimab. These receptors all stem from an adult with an advanced solid tumor such as melanoma, head and neck, liver or kidney cancer.

The chain recombines TRBV6-1 with TRBJ2-7; unclear D gene. Trimming pared 10 bases from V and 2 bases from J, leaving 15 bases between. The germline V gene has CDR1 MNHNS and CDR2 SASEGT. The CDR3 length is 13 residues. CDR3 sequence: CATKPTPPYEQYF. The CDR3 nucleotides read TGTGCCACCAAACCGACTCCTCCCTACGAGCAGTACTTC.

The chain employs TRBV5-4 and TRBJ2-3; no clear D. The CDR3 has 12 amino acids. Germline CDR1 is SGHNT and CDR2 is YYREEE (reference sequence). Trimming pared 0 bases from V and 4 bases from J, leaving 3 bases between. The CDR3 nucleotides read TGTGCCAGCAGCTTGGCCGCAGATACGCAGTATTTT. Encoded protein: CASSLAADTQYF.

This clone has a single count. V and J are TRBV4-2 and TRBJ1-2; D possibly corresponds to TRBD1 (5 bases). The V gene's germline CDR1 is LGHNA and CDR2 YNFKEQ. Trimming took 0 bases from V and 0 from J, leaving 11 bases between them. The CDR3 is 16 residues long. The CDR3 coding sequence is TGTGCCAGCAGCCAAGAAGTCGGCAGGGCTAACTATGGCTACACCTTC. Translated: CASSQEVGRANYGYTF.

This chain links TRBV28 with TRBJ2-1; D tentatively fits TRBD1 or TRBD2 (5 bases each). V was pared by 4 bases and J by 8 bases, with 18 bases between. The V gene's germline CDR1 is MDHEN and CDR2 SYDVKM. This CDR3 region has 15 residues. CDR3: CASSYPGAPPHEQFF. CDR3 nucleotide sequence: TGTGCCAGCAGTTATCCCGGGGCTCCGCCCCATGAGCAGTTCTTC.

V is TRBV6-6 and J is TRBJ2-2; 9 bases are shared with TRBD1. Per the germline V gene, CDR1 is MNHNY and CDR2 is SVGAGI (reference sequence). Trimming at V came to 5 bases and at J to 4 bases, leaving 8 bases not matched to a gene. This CDR3 has 16 amino acids. In DNA, the CDR3 is TGTGCCAGCAGTATCAACAGGGGGCGAGGCACCGGGGAGCTGTTTTTT. It specifies CASSINRGRGTGELFF.

This chain joins TRBV7-9 and TRBJ1-2, with unresolved D. This CDR3 has 15 amino acids. Trimming removed 7 bases from V and 6 bases from J, with 21 bases in between. Germline-derived CDR1 and CDR2 are SEHNR and FQNEAQ (reference sequence). The CDR3 bases are TGTGCCAGCACCCAATTCGCCCCGGGCAGTGATGGCTACACCTTC. Its protein product is CASTQFAPGSDGYTF.

V and J are TRBV7-2 and TRBJ2-3; a possible D gene is TRBD1 (5 bases). There are 14 residues in the CDR3. V gave up 1 base and J gave up 4 bases, with 9 bases separating them. Germline loops: CDR1 SGHTA, CDR2 FQGNSA. CDR3 nucleotides: TGTGCCAGCAGCTTAGGGCAGGGCGCAGATACGCAGTATTTT. Its translation: CASSLGQGADTQYF.

This clone was found a few times. V is TRBV7-6 and J is TRBJ2-7; 9 bases agree with TRBD2. Trimming cost V 10 bases and J 6 bases; bases outside gene matches: 13. Per germline, CDR1 SGHVS and CDR2 FNYEAQ. The CDR3 sequence is 14 residues long. CDR3 DNA sequence: TGTGCCACCCTCCGAGATAGCGGGAGTGCCGAGCAGTACTTC. Its protein is CATLRDSGSAEQYF.

This chain uses TRBV7-2 with TRBJ2-1; 10 positions match TRBD2. CDR3 length equals 14 residues. The germline V gene encodes CDR1 SGHTA and CDR2 FQGNSA. With V trimmed by 6 bases and J by 4 bases, 3 bases remained unmatched. CDR3 protein: CASSNSGRYNEQFF. In DNA form, the CDR3 reads TGTGCCAGCAGTAATAGCGGGAGGTACAATGAGCAGTTCTTC. Filled out from reference TRBV7-2 and TRBJ2-1, the complete variable domain reads GAGVSQSPSNKVTEKGKDVELRCDPISGHTALYWYRQSLGQGLEFLIYFQGNSAPDKSGLPSDRFSAERTGGSVSTLTIQRTQQEDSAVYLCASSNSGRYNEQFFGPGTRLTVL.

V is TRBV28 and J is TRBJ2-7, with TRBD2 as a possible D gene (5 bases). Trimming removed 3 bases from V and 3 bases from J, with 15 bases in between. Per the germline V gene, CDR1 is MDHEN and CDR2 is SYDVKM. This CDR3 region has 15 residues. Here the CDR3 reads CASSLGGGGYYEQYF. In DNA form, the CDR3 reads TGTGCCAGCAGTTTGGGCGGCGGAGGATACTACGAGCAGTACTTC.

This chain uses TRBV27 with TRBJ2-3; TRBD2 agrees at 9 bases. Per germline, CDR1 MNHEY and CDR2 SMNVEV (reference sequence). This CDR3 region has 17 residues. V lost 3 bases to trimming and J lost 4 bases; unmatched junction nucleotides: 11. CDR3 sequence reads: CASSFRFPSGNADTQYF. For the CDR3, the DNA is TGTGCCAGCAGTTTTCGATTCCCTAGCGGGAATGCAGATACGCAGTATTTT.

The chain joins TRBV9 to TRBJ2-3; 11 positions agree with TRBD2. From germline, CDR1 is SGDLS and CDR2 YYNGEE. The CDR3 loop spans 17 amino acids. With V trimmed by 4 bases and J by 6 bases, 13 bases remained unmatched. This CDR3 reads CASSLGLAGGGRDTQYF. CDR3 in DNA: TGTGCCAGCAGCCTTGGTCTAGCGGGAGGAGGGAGGGATACGCAGTATTTT. Based on the CDR3 plus reference TRBV9 and TRBJ2-3, the full variable domain is DSGVTQTPKHLITATGQRVTLRCSPRSGDLSVYWYQQSLDQGLQFLIQYYNGEERAKGNILERFSAQQFPDLHSELNLSSLELGDSALYFCASSLGLAGGGRDTQYFGPGTRLTVL.